Following are 13 T cell receptor beta chains from one sample sequenced in a study of T cell clonality in common variable immunodeficiency. Study-level results: Fewer deletions and N-nucleotide insertions were reportedly seen in common variable immunodeficiency TCR beta sequences.

These receptors have no identified antigens. Clones were sequenced by immunoSEQ multiplex PCR, and TCRdb holds only the in-frame ones, with some missing. The profile covers about 26,000 clones, none occurring a single time. Sample: peripheral blood mononuclear cells. These receptors were obtained from a human donor with common variable immunodeficiency.

This clone came up many times. The read stops 3 residues short of the end of the CDR3; the missing end is completed from the germline J gene. The genes are TRBV29-1 and TRBJ2-1; TRBD2 matches 11 bases. Germline CDR1 SQVTM, CDR2 ANQGSEA. This CDR3 is 16 amino acids long. With V trimmed by 1 base and J by 1 base, 3 bases remained unmatched. The CDR3 reads CSVEGVAGGSYNEQFF. CDR3 bases read: TGCAGCGTTGAAGGTGTAGCGGGGGGGTCCTACAATGAG.

In this sample, this clone turned up many times. The read terminates 3 residues before the CDR3 end, so the remaining end is supplied by the germline J gene. The chain carries TRBV6-4 and TRBJ1-4; 7 nucleotides line up with TRBD1. There are 15 residues in the CDR3. The J segment lost 6 bases and the V segment lost 5 bases, leaving 9 bases of the junction unmatched. Germline CDR1 is MRHNA and CDR2 is SNTAGT. CDR3: CASSQWGQSDEKLFF. The covered CDR3 bases are TGTGCCAGCAGTCAATGGGGACAGTCTGATGAAAAA.

This clone has a count of ten or more. The sequence runs out 3 residues before the end of the CDR3; the remainder is reconstructed from the germline J gene. The rearrangement links TRBV6-4 to TRBJ1-2, with 7 bases fitting TRBD1. The CDR3 is 15 amino acids. V shed 4 bases and J 0 bases; nucleotides not matched to a gene: 5. The germline gives CDR1 MRHNA, CDR2 SNTAGT. The DNA read from the CDR3 is TGTGCCAGCAGTGCCCGGACAGGTTCTAACTATGGC. This encodes CASSARTGSNYG. The full-length CDR3 reads as CASSARTGSNYGYTF.

For this clone: The CDR3 end lies 3 residues beyond the end of the read and is filled in from the germline J gene. Other nucleotide sequences from this sample produce the same CDR3. V gene TRBV30 combines with J gene TRBJ2-7; no clear D gene. V gave up 4 bases and J gave up 6 bases, with 16 bases separating them. Per germline, CDR1 GTSNPN and CDR2 SVGIG (reference sequence). The CDR3 has 13 amino acids. The DNA read from the CDR3 is TGTGCCTGGACTTCAGGTTCTGGTCGCGAG. It yields the protein CAWTSGSGRE. The complete CDR3 sequence is CAWTSGSGREQYF.

This clone was detected many times. The read comes to an end 3 residues before the CDR3 does, leaving the germline J gene to fill in the end. V is TRBV20-1 and J is TRBJ2-7; a possible D gene is TRBD1 (5 bases). The V end was cut by 6 bases, the J end by 1 base, with 19 bases between. The CDR3 is made up of 15 amino acids. CDR1 and CDR2 from the germline V gene are DFQATT and SNEGSKA (reference sequence). The part of the CDR3 DNA that was read is TGCAGTGCCCTCGACAGCTTAAAAAAATCCTACGAG. Translated, it gives CSALDSLKKSYE. The CDR3 in its entirety is CSALDSLKKSYEQYF.

This clone has at least ten counts. The read ends 3 residues before the CDR3 terminus; that terminus is restored from the germline J gene. The rearrangement joins TRBV7-2 to TRBJ1-2; the match to TRBD1 covers 7 bases. Per the germline V gene, CDR1 is SGHTA and CDR2 is FQGNSA. The CDR3 is made up of 14 amino acids. CDR3: CASSFGQASRGYTF. The DNA read from the CDR3 is TGTGCCAGCAGCTTTGGACAGGCCTCGCGGGGC.

There are many counts of this clone. The CDR3 end is not reached by the read, which stops 3 residues before it; the germline J gene fills it in. The J gene is TRBJ1-5, the V gene TRBV20-1; 8 nucleotides match TRBD1. V shed 3 bases and J 0 bases; nucleotides not matched to a gene: 13. There are 18 residues in the CDR3. Germline values: CDR1 DFQATT, CDR2 SNEGSKA (reference sequence). The covered CDR3 bases are TGCAGTGCTAGGAAGCGGACAGGGAATCCAAATAGCAATCAGCCC. Amino acids: CSARKRTGNPNSNQP. The CDR3 in full is CSARKRTGNPNSNQPQHF.

This clone was seen many times. The read ends 3 residues early relative to the CDR3; the germline J gene fills the gap. The J gene is TRBJ2-1, the V gene TRBV19; D uncertain. This CDR3 region has 13 residues. Germline V gene sequence: CDR1 LNHDA, CDR2 SQIVND (reference sequence). Trimming removed 7 bases at V and 1 base at J, with 8 bases between. CDR3 sequence reads: CASTSQSYNEQFF. The CDR3 DNA, read in part, is TGTGCCAGTACATCACAGTCCTACAATGAG.

This clone was seen repeatedly, ten times or more. The CDR3 end is not reached by the read, which stops 3 residues before it; the germline J gene fills it in. V and J are TRBV29-1 and TRBJ2-3, with 12 bases identical to TRBD2. Losses at the gene ends were 7 bases for V and 8 bases for J; bases not matched to a gene: 10. This CDR3 contains 14 residues. CDR1 is SQVTM and CDR2 is ANQGSEA in the germline V gene. Partial CDR3 DNA: TGCAGCGCTCCACCGGGACTAGCGGGTGGTACG. It codes for CSAPPGLAGGT. The whole CDR3 is CSAPPGLAGGTQYF.

Notes on this clone: The read ends 3 residues before the CDR3 terminus; that terminus is restored from the germline J gene. This chain links TRBV2 with TRBJ1-3, with D perhaps TRBD1 (6 bases). Germline CDR1 and CDR2: SNHLY and FYNNEI. CDR3 length equals 16 residues. Trimming pared 6 bases from V and 5 bases from J, leaving 20 bases between. The part of the CDR3 DNA that was read is TGTGCCAGCAGGGGAGGCAGGGGCCCATCTAGAAACACC. Protein sequence: CASRGGRGPSRNT. The complete CDR3 protein is CASRGGRGPSRNTIYF.

The table lists this clone with many counts. The CDR3 is cut off 3 residues early in the read; its end comes from the germline J gene. J is TRBJ1-1 and V is TRBV7-9; D uncertain. The CDR3 is 13 amino acids. The germline V and J ends were trimmed by 5 bases and 5 bases, with 12 bases remaining between them. The germline V gene has CDR1 SEHNR and CDR2 FQNEAQ (reference sequence). The DNA read from the CDR3 is TGTGCCAGCAGCGCCGCGGTTCTTACTGAA. It codes for CASSAAVLTE. The whole CDR3 sequence is CASSAAVLTEAFF.

This clone was observed at least ten times. From the germline J gene comes the end of the CDR3, since the read stops 3 residues before it. The chain uses TRBV5-1 and TRBJ1-1, with D hard to call. The CDR3 covers 14 residues. Looked up from germline, CDR1 is SGHRS and CDR2 is YFSETQ. The ends were cut back, 4 bases at V and 5 bases at J, with 15 bases in the middle. The part of the CDR3 DNA that was read is TGCGCCAGCAGCCAGGACCTTACGGGGACTGAA. It encodes CASSQDLTGTE. The entire CDR3 protein is CASSQDLTGTEAFF.

The sample holds many counts of this clone. The sequenced fragment ends 3 residues before the CDR3 boundary, so the rest is inferred from the germline J gene. This sequence joins TRBV4-2 and TRBJ2-5; 8 bases are a match to TRBD2. The CDR3 totals 16 residues. The germline V gene has CDR1 LGHNA and CDR2 YNFKEQ. V gave up 0 bases and J gave up 1 base; unmatched junction bases: 4. The DNA read from the CDR3 is TGTGCCAGCAGCCAAGAGGGCGGGAGGCCCCAAGAGACC. Translation gives CASSQEGGRPQET. The entire CDR3 sequence reads CASSQEGGRPQETQYF.